The 23 T cell receptor beta chains given below trace back to one sample, sequenced in a study of identical twins. TCRdb re-analysed the 5' RACE reads in MiXCR, keeping a single row per CDR3 protein. The sample holds 1.5 million to 2 million distinct CDR3 sequences, about 30% seen once. Sequenced input: cord blood. Source of these receptors: a newborn girl in good health.

The chain recombines TRBV20-1 with TRBJ2-3; D perhaps matches TRBD2 (6 bases). This CDR3 spans 14 amino acids. The V and J ends lost 1 base and 1 base respectively, with 9 bases between them. Germline V lookup: CDR1 DFQATT, CDR2 SNEGSKA (reference sequence). This chain's CDR3 is CSARGGTRTDTQYF. CDR3 in DNA: TGCAGTGCTAGAGGGGGGACTCGCACAGATACGCAGTATTTT.

The chain couples TRBV6-6 to TRBJ2-2, with D possibly being TRBD2 (6 bases). The germline V and J ends were trimmed by 5 bases and 4 bases, with 17 bases remaining between them. CDR3 size: 16 residues. Germline CDR1 is MNHNY and CDR2 is SVGAGI (reference sequence). The CDR3 is CASSPLATRITGELFF. The DNA of the CDR3 is TGTGCCAGCAGTCCGTTGGCGACTAGAATCACCGGGGAGCTGTTTTTT.

The chain has TRBV7-2 and TRBJ2-5; weak D call: TRBD2 (6 bases). Germline-derived CDR1 and CDR2 are SGHTA and FQGNSA. V lost 7 bases to trimming and J lost 1 base, with 13 bases between them. This CDR3 spans 14 amino acids. CDR3 region: CASKVLATQETQYF. The CDR3 coding sequence is TGTGCCAGCAAGGTACTAGCTACCCAAGAGACCCAGTACTTC. The complete variable domain, with remaining parts taken from reference TRBV7-2 and TRBJ2-5, reads GAGVSQSPSNKVTEKGKDVELRCDPISGHTALYWYRQSLGQGLEFLIYFQGNSAPDKSGLPSDRFSAERTGGSVSTLTIQRTQQEDSAVYLCASKVLATQETQYFGPGTRLLVL.

A remark on this clonotype: A junction boundary mismatches the germline segment, possibly from a read error. The V call is TRBV28, the J call TRBJ1-5; TRBD1 aligns across 9 bases. Germline values: CDR1 MDHEN, CDR2 SYDVKM. The length of the CDR3 is 15 residues. This CDR3 reads CASSTGGEGNPPQHF. The DNA of the CDR3 is TGTGCCAGCAGCACAGGGGGCGAGGGCAATCCGCCCCAGCATTTT.

This clonotype was counted only a few times. This chain connects TRBV7-9 to TRBJ1-2; possibly TRBD1 for D (6 bases). Between the trimmed V and J ends, which lost 2 bases and 10 bases, there was a span of 14 bases. This CDR3 region has 13 residues. Germline lookup yields CDR1 SEHNR and CDR2 FQNEAQ (reference sequence). The CDR3 is CASSLTPGEVYTF. The DNA for the CDR3 is TGTGCCAGCAGCTTAACCCCAGGGGAAGTCTACACCTTC.

This clonotype occurred many times. The rearrangement joins TRBV27 to TRBJ2-4; D not resolved. V shed 5 bases and J shed 10 bases, with 12 bases lying between them. The CDR3 has 12 amino acids. Germline V gives CDR1 MNHEY, CDR2 SMNVEV (reference sequence). Written as DNA, the CDR3 is TGTGCCAGCAGTCCGCCAGGTCGGATTCAGTACTTC. Translating it yields CASSPPGRIQYF.

J is TRBJ2-7 and V is TRBV5-1; D might be TRBD1 (6 bases). The CDR3 has 13 residues. In germline, CDR1 is SGHRS, CDR2 YFSETQ. V was trimmed by 4 bases and J by 3 bases, leaving 11 bases between them. The CDR3 region is CASSLDSIYEQYF. DNA for the CDR3: TGCGCCAGCAGCCTGGACAGCATCTACGAGCAGTACTTC.

This sequence joins TRBV6-1 and TRBJ1-1; perhaps TRBD1 as D (6 bases). Trimming cost V 0 bases and J 5 bases, with 10 bases left between them. This CDR3 contains 14 residues. Germline V gives CDR1 MNHNS, CDR2 SASEGT. CDR3 protein: CASSEAGGQTEAFF. The CDR3 coding sequence is TGTGCCAGCAGTGAAGCGGGGGGGCAAACTGAAGCTTTCTTT.

This clonotype was seen more than once but under ten times. The genes are TRBV5-1 and TRBJ2-3, with a tentative D call TRBD2 (7 bases). Germline V gene data show CDR1 as SGHRS and CDR2 as YFSETQ. This CDR3 is built from 15 residues. Trimming pared 5 bases from V and 6 bases from J, leaving 19 bases between. The CDR3 loop is CASRDYSGGPDTQYF. In DNA form, the CDR3 reads TGCGCCAGCAGAGATTACTCGGGGGGCCCGGATACGCAGTATTTT.

In this sample, this clonotype turned up many times. A junction end diverges from the germline sequence, so it may reflect a read error. The V and J genes are TRBV5-1 and TRBJ2-4; weak D call: TRBD1 (6 bases). Germline CDR1 is SGHRS and CDR2 is YFSETQ. CDR3 length: 15 residues. This CDR3 is CASSFTGLAKNIQYF. CDR3 in DNA: TGTGCCAGCAGTTTTACAGGGTTAGCCAAAAACATTCAGTACTTC.

This clonotype occurred a few times. The chain has TRBV4-2 and TRBJ1-4; D is uncertain. In germline, CDR1 is LGHNA, CDR2 YNFKEQ. The CDR3 covers 19 residues. The V and J ends lost 0 bases and 7 bases respectively, with 24 bases between them. In DNA, the CDR3 is TGTGCCAGCAGCCAAGATTGGGCCTTCGGAGGCGGAAGGTCTGAAAAACTGTTTTTT. Amino acids: CASSQDWAFGGGRSEKLFF.

The sample holds a few counts of this clonotype. The rearrangement uses TRBV4-2 and TRBJ2-3, with 7 positions matching TRBD2. The germline CDR1 and CDR2 sequences are LGHNA and YNFKEQ. The CDR3 extends over 17 amino acids. V shed 4 bases and J 0 bases; nucleotides not matched to a gene: 10. The CDR3 bases are TGTGCCAGCAGCCTCTCGAAGACTAGCCGGAGCACAGATACGCAGTATTTT. Translating gives CASSLSKTSRSTDTQYF.

The rearrangement links TRBV20-1 to TRBJ2-5, with TRBD2 identical over 8 bases. The V segment lost 3 bases and the J segment 1 base; nucleotides outside the gene matches: 7. CDR1 is DFQATT, CDR2 SNEGSKA, per germline (reference sequence). CDR3 length: 15 residues. CDR3 in DNA: TGCAGTGCTAGTCTTATCGGACTAGCCCAAGAGACCCAGTACTTC. Protein product: CSASLIGLAQETQYF.

This clonotype occurred a few times. The chain employs TRBV5-1 and TRBJ1-4, with TRBD1 matching 9 bases. J gave up 7 bases and V 2 bases, and 12 bases lay outside the gene matches. Per the germline V gene, CDR1 is SGHRS and CDR2 is YFSETQ. This CDR3 comprises 17 residues. This chain's CDR3 is CASSFAPRDRATEKLFF. CDR3 nucleotides: TGCGCCAGCAGCTTTGCCCCCCGGGACAGGGCTACTGAAAAACTGTTTTTT. Complete variable domain (other parts from reference TRBV5-1 and TRBJ1-4): KAGVTQTPRYLIKTRGQQVTLSCSPISGHRSVSWYQQTPGQGLQFLFEYFSETQRNKGNFPGRFSGRQFSNSRSEMNVSTLELGDSALYLCASSFAPRDRATEKLFFGSGTQLSVL.

J is TRBJ1-5 and V is TRBV12-3 or TRBV12-4; no clear D gene. V gave up 3 bases and J gave up 4 bases, with 13 bases separating them. The CDR3 totals 15 residues. The CDR3 region has the DNA TGTGCCAGCAGTTTTCAACAGTTGGGTAATCAGCCCCAGCATTTT. It yields the protein CASSFQQLGNQPQHF.

Comment on this clonotype: The junction and the germline gene differ at one end; a read error may be behind it. V gene TRBV19 combines with J gene TRBJ2-7; TRBD1 matches 10 bases. The CDR3 sequence is 15 residues long. Germline CDR1 is LNHDA and CDR2 is SQIVND (reference sequence). In nucleotides, the CDR3 is TGTGCCAGTGGTATCGGGACAGGGGAAGCCTACGAGCAGTACTTC. Encoded protein: CASGIGTGEAYEQYF.

The chain uses TRBV7-8 and TRBJ2-3; tentatively, D is TRBD2 (6 bases). V lost 2 bases and J 3 bases, leaving 12 bases between the germline ends. The germline V gene has CDR1 SGHVS and CDR2 FQNEAQ. The CDR3 is 15 residues long. The CDR3 region is CASSLMAGPTDTQYF. In DNA, the CDR3 is TGTGCCAGCAGCTTAATGGCGGGACCAACAGATACGCAGTATTTT.

The rearrangement joins TRBV20-1 to TRBJ1-1; perhaps TRBD1 as D (5 bases). CDR3 length equals 13 residues. Germline values: CDR1 DFQATT, CDR2 SNEGSKA (reference sequence). Trimming shortened V by 2 bases and J by 9 bases, and 16 bases separated the two germline ends. Here the CDR3 reads CSARLSRESKAFF. The CDR3 DNA follows: TGCAGTGCTAGATTGTCCAGGGAGAGTAAAGCTTTCTTT.

This clonotype has just one count. A much larger clonotype is one base distant, so this may be a read error. The V and J genes are TRBV12-3 or TRBV12-4 and TRBJ1-2; D gene ambiguous. The CDR3 totals 13 residues. Between the trimmed V and J ends, which lost 1 base and 9 bases, there was a span of 12 bases. CDR3: CASSLGRGNSYTF. CDR3 nucleotides: TGTGCCAGCAGTTTAGGACGAGGGAACAGCTACACCTTC.

This clonotype was seen a handful of times. The rearrangement uses TRBV12-3 or TRBV12-4 and TRBJ2-2, with a possible D match to TRBD1 (7 bases). The CDR3 loop spans 14 amino acids. V lost 3 bases and J 9 bases, leaving 14 bases between the germline ends. In nucleotides, the CDR3 is TGTGCCAGCAGTTTCGGGCAGGGGGGTCGGGAGCTGTTTTTT. Its translation: CASSFGQGGRELFF.

This chain joins TRBV7-6 and TRBJ2-5; D possibly matches TRBD1 or TRBD2 (6 bases each). This CDR3 contains 16 residues. Trimming left V 2 bases short and J 11 bases short, with 24 bases between. The V gene's germline CDR1 is SGHVS and CDR2 FNYEAQ. CDR3 nucleotides: TGTGCCAGCAGCTTAAGTTTCCGGGACTGGGACAATGAGCAGTACTTC. It yields the protein CASSLSFRDWDNEQYF.

The chain combines TRBV6-2 or TRBV6-3 with TRBJ1-5; D unclear. CDR3 length: 12 amino acids. V gave up 3 bases and J gave up 7 bases, with 7 bases separating them. Germline loops: CDR1 MNHEY, CDR2 SVGEGT. The CDR3 sequence: CASSYPVQPQHF. The CDR3 nucleotides read TGTGCCAGCAGTTATCCCGTCCAGCCCCAGCATTTT.

The chain has TRBV7-2 and TRBJ2-7, with D possibly being TRBD1 (5 bases). There are 14 residues in the CDR3. Germline CDR1 and CDR2: SGHTA and FQGNSA. Trimming shortened V by 4 bases and J by 3 bases, and 13 bases separated the two germline ends. The CDR3 DNA is TGTGCCAGCAGCTCCCGACAGCCCTTCTACGAGCAGTACTTC. Its protein product is CASSSRQPFYEQYF.